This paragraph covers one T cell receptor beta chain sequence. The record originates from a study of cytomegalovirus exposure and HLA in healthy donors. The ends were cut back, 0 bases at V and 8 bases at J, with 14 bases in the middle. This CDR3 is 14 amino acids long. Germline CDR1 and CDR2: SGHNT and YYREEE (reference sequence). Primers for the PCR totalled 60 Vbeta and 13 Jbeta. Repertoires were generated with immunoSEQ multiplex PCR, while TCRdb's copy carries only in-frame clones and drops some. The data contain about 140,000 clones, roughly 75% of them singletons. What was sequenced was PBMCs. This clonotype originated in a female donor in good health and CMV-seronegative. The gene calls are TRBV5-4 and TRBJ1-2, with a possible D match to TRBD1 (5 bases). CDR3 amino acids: CASSLETAALGYTF. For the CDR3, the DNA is TGTGCCAGCAGCTTGGAGACAGCTGCCTTGGGCTACACCTTC.